This TCR beta chain was documented in a study of shared clonotypes between healthy human individuals. Findings and caveats of the study: Sample collection involved blood only; tissue repertoires are likely different. Naive subsets usually exceeded memory subsets in estimated richness.

Using immunoSEQ multiplex PCR, the repertoire was profiled, and TCRdb retains in-frame clones only, with some absent. This table holds about 820,000 clones, nearly 95% found once. This clone was detected only once. Its antigen is unknown. The V gene lost 5 bases and the J gene lost 2 bases, with 10 bases spanning the gap. The CDR3 is 13 amino acids. Germline V gene data show CDR1 as LNHDA and CDR2 as SQIVND (reference sequence). Naive CD8 cells lacked CD45RO, underwent positive selection for CCR7 and left out terminally differentiated effector memory CD45RA+ cells. Sequences were obtained from naive CD8+ T cells sorted from blood. The chain has TRBV19 and TRBJ2-7, with TRBD2 as a possible D gene (5 bases). This clonotype was obtained from a man between 25 and 39 years old in good health. CDR3 amino acids: CASSEGSPYEQYF. The CDR3 DNA reads TGTGCCAGTAGTGAGGGCAGCCCCTACGAGCAGTACTTC. The full variable domain, in which reference TRBV19 and TRBJ2-7 provide the parts outside the CDR3, is DGGITQSPKYLFRKEGQNVTLSCEQNLNHDAMYWYRQDPGQGLRLIYYSQIVNDFQKGDIAEGYSVSREKKESFPLTVTSAQKNPTAFYLCASSEGSPYEQYFGPGTRLTVT.